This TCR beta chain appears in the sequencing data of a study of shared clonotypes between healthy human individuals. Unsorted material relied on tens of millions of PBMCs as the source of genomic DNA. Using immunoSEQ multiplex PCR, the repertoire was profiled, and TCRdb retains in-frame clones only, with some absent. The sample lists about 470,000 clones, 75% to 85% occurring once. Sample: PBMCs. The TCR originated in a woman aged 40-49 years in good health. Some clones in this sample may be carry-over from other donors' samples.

CDR3 in DNA: TGTGCCAGCAGCTTAAACCCCCGACTAGCGTCACAAGAGACCCAGTACTTC. Protein: CASSLNPRLASQETQYF. J is TRBJ2-5 and V is TRBV7-3; TRBD2 aligns across 8 bases. V was pared by 1 base and J by 2 bases, with 9 bases of the junction left unmatched. The CDR3 loop spans 17 amino acids. CDR1 and CDR2 from the germline V gene are SGHTA and FQGTGA.